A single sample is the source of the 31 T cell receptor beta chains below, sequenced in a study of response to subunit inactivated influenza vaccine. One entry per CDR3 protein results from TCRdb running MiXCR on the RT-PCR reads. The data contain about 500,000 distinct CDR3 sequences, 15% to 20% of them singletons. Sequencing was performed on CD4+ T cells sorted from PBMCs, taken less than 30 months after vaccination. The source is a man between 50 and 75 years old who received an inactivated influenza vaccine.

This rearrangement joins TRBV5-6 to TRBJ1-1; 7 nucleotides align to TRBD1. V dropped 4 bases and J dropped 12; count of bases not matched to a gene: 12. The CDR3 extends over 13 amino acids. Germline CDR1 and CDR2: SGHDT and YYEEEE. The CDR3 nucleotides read TGTGCCAGCAGCATGCTACAGGGGAGGCTGACTTTCTTT. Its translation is CASSMLQGRLTFF.

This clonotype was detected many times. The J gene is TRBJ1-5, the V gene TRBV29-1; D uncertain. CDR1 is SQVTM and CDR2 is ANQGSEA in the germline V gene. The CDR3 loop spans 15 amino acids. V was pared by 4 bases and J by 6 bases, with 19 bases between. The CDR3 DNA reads TGCAGCGTTGTCGAGTCAAGCCCCAAAGGTCAGCCCCAGCATTTT. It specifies CSVVESSPKGQPQHF.

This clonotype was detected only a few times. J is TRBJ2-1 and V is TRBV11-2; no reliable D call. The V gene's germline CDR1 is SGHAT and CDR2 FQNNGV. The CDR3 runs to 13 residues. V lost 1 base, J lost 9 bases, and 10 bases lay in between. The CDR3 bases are TGTGCCAGCAGCTTAGCTTCGTCAGTTGAGCAGTTCTTC. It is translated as CASSLASSVEQFF.

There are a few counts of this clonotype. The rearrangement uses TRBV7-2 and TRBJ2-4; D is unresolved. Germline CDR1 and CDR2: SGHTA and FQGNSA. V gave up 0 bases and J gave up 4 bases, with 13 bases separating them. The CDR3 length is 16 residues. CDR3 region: CASSLAATVLKNIQYF. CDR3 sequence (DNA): TGTGCCAGCAGCTTAGCCGCCACAGTCCTTAAAAACATTCAGTACTTC.

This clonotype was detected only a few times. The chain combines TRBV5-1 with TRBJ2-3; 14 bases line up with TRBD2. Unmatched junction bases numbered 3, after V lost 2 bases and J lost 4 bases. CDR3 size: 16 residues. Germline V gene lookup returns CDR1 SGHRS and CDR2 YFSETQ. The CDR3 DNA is TGCGCCAGCAGCTTCCAGGGACTAGCGGGGGCAGATACGCAGTATTTT. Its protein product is CASSFQGLAGADTQYF.

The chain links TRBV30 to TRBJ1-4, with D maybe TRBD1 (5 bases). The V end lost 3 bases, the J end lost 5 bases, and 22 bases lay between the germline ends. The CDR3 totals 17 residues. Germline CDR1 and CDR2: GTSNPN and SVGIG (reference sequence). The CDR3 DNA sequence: TGTGCCTGGAGGTCGTCCAGAGGGGCCTTGAGGAATGAAAAACTGTTTTTT. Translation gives CAWRSSRGALRNEKLFF.

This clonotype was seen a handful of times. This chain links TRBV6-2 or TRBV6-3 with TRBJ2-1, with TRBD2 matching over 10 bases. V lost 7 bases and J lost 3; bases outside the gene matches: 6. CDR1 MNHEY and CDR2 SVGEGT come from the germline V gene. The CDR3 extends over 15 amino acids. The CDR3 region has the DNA TGTGCCAGCAACAAAGCGGGAGGGGTCTACAATGAGCAGTTCTTC. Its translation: CASNKAGGVYNEQFF.

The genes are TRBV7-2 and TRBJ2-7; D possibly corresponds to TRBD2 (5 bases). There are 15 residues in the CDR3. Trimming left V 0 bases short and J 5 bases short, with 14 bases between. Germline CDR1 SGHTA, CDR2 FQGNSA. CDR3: CASSLARLTSNEQYF. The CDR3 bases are TGTGCCAGCAGCTTAGCCCGACTAACATCCAACGAGCAGTACTTC.

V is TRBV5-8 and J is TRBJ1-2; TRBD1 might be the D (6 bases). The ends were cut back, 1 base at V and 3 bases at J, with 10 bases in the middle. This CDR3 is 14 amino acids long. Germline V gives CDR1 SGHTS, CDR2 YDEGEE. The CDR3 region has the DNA TGTGCCAGCAGCTTGCTGACAGGCGACTATGGCTACACCTTC. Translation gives CASSLLTGDYGYTF.

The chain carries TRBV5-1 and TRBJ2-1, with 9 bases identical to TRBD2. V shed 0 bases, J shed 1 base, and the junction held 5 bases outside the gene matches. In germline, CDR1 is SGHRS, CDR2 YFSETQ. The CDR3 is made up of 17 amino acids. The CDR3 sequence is CASSLATSGWSYNEQFF. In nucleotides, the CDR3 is TGCGCCAGCAGCTTGGCAACTAGCGGGTGGTCCTACAATGAGCAGTTCTTC. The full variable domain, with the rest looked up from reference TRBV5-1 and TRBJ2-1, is KAGVTQTPRYLIKTRGQQVTLSCSPISGHRSVSWYQQTPGQGLQFLFEYFSETQRNKGNFPGRFSGRQFSNSRSEMNVSTLELGDSALYLCASSLATSGWSYNEQFFGPGTRLTVL.

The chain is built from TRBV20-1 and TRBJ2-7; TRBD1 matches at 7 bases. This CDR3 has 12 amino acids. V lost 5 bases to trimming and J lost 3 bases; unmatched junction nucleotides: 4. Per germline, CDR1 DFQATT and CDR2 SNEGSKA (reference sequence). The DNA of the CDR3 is TGCAGTGCTGAGAACAGGGGCTACGAGCAGTACTTC. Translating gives CSAENRGYEQYF.

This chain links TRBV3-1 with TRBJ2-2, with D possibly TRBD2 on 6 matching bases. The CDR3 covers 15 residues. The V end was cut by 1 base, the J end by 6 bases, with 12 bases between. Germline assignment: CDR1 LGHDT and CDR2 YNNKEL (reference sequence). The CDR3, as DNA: TGTGCCAGCAGCCAAGGCCCGACTAGTTCCGGGGAGCTGTTTTTT. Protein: CASSQGPTSSGELFF. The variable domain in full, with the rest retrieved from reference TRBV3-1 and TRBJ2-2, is DTAVSQTPKYLVTQMGNDKSIKCEQNLGHDTMYWYKQDSKKFLKIMFSYNNKELIINETVPNRFSPKSPDKAHLNLHINSLELGDSAVYFCASSQGPTSSGELFFGEGSRLTVL.

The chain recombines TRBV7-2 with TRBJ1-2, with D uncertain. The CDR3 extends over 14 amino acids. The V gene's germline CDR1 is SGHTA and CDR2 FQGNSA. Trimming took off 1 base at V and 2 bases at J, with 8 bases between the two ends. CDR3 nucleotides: TGTGCCAGCAGCTTAGAAGGGAAGAACTATGGCTACACCTTC. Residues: CASSLEGKNYGYTF.

CDR3 residues: CASSLQGLGNIQYF. The CDR3 nucleotides are TGTGCCAGCAGCTTACAGGGGTTGGGAAACATTCAGTACTTC. The rearrangement joins TRBV5-6 to TRBJ2-4, with 7 nucleotides matching TRBD1. V trimming: 2 bases; J trimming: 6 bases; junction bases outside the gene matches: 5. CDR3 length: 14 residues. Germline CDR1 and CDR2: SGHDT and YYEEEE. Supplemented by reference TRBV5-6 and TRBJ2-4, the full variable domain reads DAGVTQSPTHLIKTRGQQVTLRCSPKSGHDTVSWYQQALGQGPQFIFQYYEEEERQRGNFPDRFSGHQFPNYSSELNVNALLLGDSALYLCASSLQGLGNIQYFGAGTRLSVL.

The CDR3 loop reads CASSIDGTSGFYEQYF. In DNA, the CDR3 is TGTGCCAGCAGCATAGACGGGACTAGCGGGTTCTACGAGCAGTACTTC. This rearrangement joins TRBV7-2 to TRBJ2-7, with 12 bases identical to TRBD2. CDR1 is SGHTA, CDR2 FQGNSA, per germline. The CDR3 is made up of 16 amino acids. The J segment lost 3 bases and the V segment lost 5 bases, leaving 8 bases of the junction unmatched.

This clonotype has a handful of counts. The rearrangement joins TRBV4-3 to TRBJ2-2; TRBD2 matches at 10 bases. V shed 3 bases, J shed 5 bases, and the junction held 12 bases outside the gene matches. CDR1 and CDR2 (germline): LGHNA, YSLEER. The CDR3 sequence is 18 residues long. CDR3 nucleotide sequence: TGCGCCAGCAGCCAGGATACCAGCGGGGGGGCGGGGACCGGGGAGCTGTTTTTT. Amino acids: CASSQDTSGGAGTGELFF.

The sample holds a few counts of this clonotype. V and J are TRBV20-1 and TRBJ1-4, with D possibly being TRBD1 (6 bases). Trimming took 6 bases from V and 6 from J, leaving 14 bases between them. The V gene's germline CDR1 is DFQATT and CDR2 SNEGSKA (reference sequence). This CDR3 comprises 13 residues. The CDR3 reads CSATGTSDEKLFF. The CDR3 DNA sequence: TGCAGTGCAACCGGGACATCTGATGAAAAACTGTTTTTT.

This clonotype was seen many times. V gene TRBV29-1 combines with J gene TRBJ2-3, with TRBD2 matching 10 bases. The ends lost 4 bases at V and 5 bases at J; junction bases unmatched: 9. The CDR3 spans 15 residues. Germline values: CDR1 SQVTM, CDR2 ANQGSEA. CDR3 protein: CSVGTSGALGDTQYF. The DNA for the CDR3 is TGCAGCGTTGGGACTAGCGGAGCCCTGGGAGATACGCAGTATTTT.

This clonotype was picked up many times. In nucleotides, the CDR3 is TGTGCCAGCAGTTACTACCAAGGGGAAAAACTGTTTTTT. This encodes CASSYYQGEKLFF. The chain employs TRBV6-5 and TRBJ1-4; D ambiguous. CDR3 length: 13 amino acids. The germline CDR1 and CDR2 sequences are MNHEY and SVGAGI. V was trimmed by 1 base and J by 8 bases, leaving 8 bases between them.

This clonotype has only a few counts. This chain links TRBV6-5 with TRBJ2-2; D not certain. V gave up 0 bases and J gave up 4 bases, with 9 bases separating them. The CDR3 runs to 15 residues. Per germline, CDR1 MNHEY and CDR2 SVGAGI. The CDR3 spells CASSYSTRRTGELFF. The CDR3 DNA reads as TGTGCCAGCAGTTACTCGACCCGGCGCACCGGGGAGCTGTTTTTT.

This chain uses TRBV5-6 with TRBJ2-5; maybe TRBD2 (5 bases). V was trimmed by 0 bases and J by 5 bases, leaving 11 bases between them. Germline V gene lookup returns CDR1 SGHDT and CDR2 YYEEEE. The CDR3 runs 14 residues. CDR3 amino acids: CASSLDLRGETQYF. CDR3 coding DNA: TGTGCCAGCAGCTTGGACCTGCGCGGGGAGACCCAGTACTTC.

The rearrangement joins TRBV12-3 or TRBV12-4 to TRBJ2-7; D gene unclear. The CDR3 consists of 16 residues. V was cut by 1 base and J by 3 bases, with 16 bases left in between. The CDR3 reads CASSLGVTALHYEQYF. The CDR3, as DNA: TGTGCCAGCAGTTTAGGAGTCACTGCTTTACACTACGAGCAGTACTTC.

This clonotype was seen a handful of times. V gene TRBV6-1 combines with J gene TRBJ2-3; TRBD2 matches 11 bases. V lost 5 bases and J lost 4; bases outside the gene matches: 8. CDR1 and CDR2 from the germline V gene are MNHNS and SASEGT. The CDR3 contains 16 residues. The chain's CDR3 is CASSKLLAGASDTQYF. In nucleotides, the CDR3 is TGTGCCAGCAGTAAACTACTAGCGGGAGCATCAGATACGCAGTATTTT.

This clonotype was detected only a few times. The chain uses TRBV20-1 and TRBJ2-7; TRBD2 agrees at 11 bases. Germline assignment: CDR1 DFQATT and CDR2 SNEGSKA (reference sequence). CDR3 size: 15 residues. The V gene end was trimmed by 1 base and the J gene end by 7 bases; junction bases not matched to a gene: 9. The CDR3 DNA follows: TGCAGTGCTAGAGCCACGGGACTAGCGGTCTTGGAGCAGTACTTC. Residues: CSARATGLAVLEQYF.

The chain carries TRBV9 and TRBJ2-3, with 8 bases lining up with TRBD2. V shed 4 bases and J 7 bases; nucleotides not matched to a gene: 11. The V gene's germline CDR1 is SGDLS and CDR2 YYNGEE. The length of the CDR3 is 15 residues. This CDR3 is CASSLRGLAGHTQYF. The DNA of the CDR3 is TGTGCCAGCAGCCTTCGGGGGCTAGCGGGTCATACGCAGTATTTT.

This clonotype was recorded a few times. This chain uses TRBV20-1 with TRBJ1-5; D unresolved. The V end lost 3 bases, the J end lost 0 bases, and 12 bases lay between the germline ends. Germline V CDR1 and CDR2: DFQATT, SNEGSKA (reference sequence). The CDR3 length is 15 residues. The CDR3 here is CSASTWSHSNQPQHF. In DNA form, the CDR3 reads TGCAGTGCTAGTACCTGGTCTCATAGCAATCAGCCCCAGCATTTT.

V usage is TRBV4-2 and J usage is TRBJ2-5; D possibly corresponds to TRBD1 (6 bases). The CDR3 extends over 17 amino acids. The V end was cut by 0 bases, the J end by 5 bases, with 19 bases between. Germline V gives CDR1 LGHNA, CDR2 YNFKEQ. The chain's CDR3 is CASSQERTGSFVETQYF. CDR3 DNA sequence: TGTGCCAGCAGCCAAGAGAGAACAGGGTCTTTCGTCGAGACCCAGTACTTC.

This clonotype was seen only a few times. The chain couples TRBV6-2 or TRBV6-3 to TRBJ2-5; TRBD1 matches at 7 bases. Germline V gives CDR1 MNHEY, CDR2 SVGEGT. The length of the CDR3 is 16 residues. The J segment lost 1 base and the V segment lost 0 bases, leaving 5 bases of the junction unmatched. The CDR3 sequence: CASSYSPTGLQETQYF. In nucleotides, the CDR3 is TGTGCCAGCAGTTACTCGCCGACAGGGCTCCAAGAGACCCAGTACTTC.

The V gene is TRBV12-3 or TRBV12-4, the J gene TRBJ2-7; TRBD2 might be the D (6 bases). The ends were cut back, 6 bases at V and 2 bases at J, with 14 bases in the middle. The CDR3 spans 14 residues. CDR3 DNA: TGTGCCAGCAGACAACTCGGGAGTCCCTACGAGCAGTACTTC. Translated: CASRQLGSPYEQYF.

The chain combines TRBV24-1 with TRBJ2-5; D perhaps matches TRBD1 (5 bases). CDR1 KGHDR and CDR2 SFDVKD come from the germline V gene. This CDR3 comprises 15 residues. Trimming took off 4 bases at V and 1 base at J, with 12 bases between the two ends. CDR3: CATSDPTDSQETQYF. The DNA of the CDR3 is TGTGCCACCAGTGACCCGACAGATAGCCAAGAGACCCAGTACTTC.

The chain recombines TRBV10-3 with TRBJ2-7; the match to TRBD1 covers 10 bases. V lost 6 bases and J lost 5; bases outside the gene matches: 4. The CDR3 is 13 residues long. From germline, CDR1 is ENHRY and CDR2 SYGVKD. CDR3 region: CAIRDRGVHEQYF. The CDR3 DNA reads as TGTGCCATCAGGGACAGGGGGGTCCACGAGCAGTACTTC.